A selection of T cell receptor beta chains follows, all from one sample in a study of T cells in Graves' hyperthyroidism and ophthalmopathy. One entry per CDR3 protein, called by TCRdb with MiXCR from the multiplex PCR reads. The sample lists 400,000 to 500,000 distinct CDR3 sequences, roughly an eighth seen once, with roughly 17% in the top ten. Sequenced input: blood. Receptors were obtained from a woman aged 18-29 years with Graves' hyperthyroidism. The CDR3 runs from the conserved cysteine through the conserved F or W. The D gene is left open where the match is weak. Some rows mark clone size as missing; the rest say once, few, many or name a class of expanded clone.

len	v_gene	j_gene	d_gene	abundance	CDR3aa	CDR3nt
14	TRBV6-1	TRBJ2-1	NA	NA	CAIKSHPATNEQFF	TGTGCCATCAAATCTCATCCAGCGACCAATGAGCAGTTCTTC
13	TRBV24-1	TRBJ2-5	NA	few	CATSGRGQATQYF	TGTGCCACCAGTGGCCGGGGCCAAGCGACCCAGTACTTC
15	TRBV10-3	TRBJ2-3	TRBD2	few	CAISREGGRADTQYF	TGTGCCATCAGTCGAGAGGGCGGGAGGGCAGATACGCAGTATTTT
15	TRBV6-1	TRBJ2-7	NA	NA	CASSYPGALSYEQYF	TGTGCCAGCAGTTACCCAGGGGCGCTCTCCTACGAGCAGTACTTC
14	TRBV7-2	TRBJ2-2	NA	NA	CAKEEEELGGELFF	TGTGCCAAGGAGGAGGAGGAGTTAGGCGGGGAGCTGTTTTTT
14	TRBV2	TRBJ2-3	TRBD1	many	CASSEDRVIDTQYF	TGTGCCAGCAGTGAGGACAGGGTAATAGATACGCAGTATTTT
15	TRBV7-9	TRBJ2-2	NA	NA	CASSSRTGGPGELFF	TGTGCCAGCAGCTCTCGGACTGGCGGCCCCGGGGAGCTGTTTTTT
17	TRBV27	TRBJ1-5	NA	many	CASPRGRGSWSNQPQHF	TGTGCCAGCCCCCGGGGGCGCGGTTCCTGGAGCAATCAGCCCCAGCATTTT
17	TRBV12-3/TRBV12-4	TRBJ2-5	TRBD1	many	CASSFVTWDRGLETQYF	TGTGCCAGCAGTTTCGTCACCTGGGACAGGGGGCTCGAGACCCAGTACTTC
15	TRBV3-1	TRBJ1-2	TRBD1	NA	CASSQEKGGNYGYTF	TGTGCCAGCAGCCAAGAGAAAGGGGGCAACTATGGCTACACCTTC
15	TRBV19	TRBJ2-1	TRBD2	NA	CASKHSGSSYNEQFF	TGTGCCAGTAAACATAGCGGGAGCTCCTACAATGAGCAGTTCTTC
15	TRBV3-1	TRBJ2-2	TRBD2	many	CASSPTSGAPGELFF	TGTGCCAGCAGCCCGACTAGCGGAGCGCCCGGGGAGCTGTTTTTT
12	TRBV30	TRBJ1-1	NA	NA	CAWRSGYTEAFF	TGTGCCTGGAGGTCCGGGTACACTGAAGCTTTCTTT
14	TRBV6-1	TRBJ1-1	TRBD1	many	CASTPSTGDTEAFF	TGTGCCAGCACCCCGTCTACAGGGGATACTGAAGCTTTCTTT
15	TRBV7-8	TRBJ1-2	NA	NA	CASSSRGGLGYGYTF	TGTGCCAGCAGCTCTAGGGGCGGGCTTGGGTATGGCTACACCTTC
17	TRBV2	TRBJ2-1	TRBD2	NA	CASSERGASGRALEQFF	TGTGCCAGCAGTGAAAGGGGCGCTAGCGGGAGGGCCCTTGAGCAGTTCTTC
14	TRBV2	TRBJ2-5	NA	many	CASSWAGAQETQYF	TGTGCCAGCAGTTGGGCCGGAGCCCAAGAGACCCAGTACTTC
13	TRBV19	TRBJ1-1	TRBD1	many	CASRTGADTEAFF	TGTGCCAGTAGGACAGGGGCTGATACTGAAGCTTTCTTT
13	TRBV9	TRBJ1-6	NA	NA	CASSVGSVSPLHF	TGTGCCAGCAGCGTAGGCTCAGTTTCACCCCTCCACTTT
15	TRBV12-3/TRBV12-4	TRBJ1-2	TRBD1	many	CASSPPAGGVHGYTF	TGTGCCAGCAGCCCCCCCGCAGGGGGCGTCCATGGCTACACCTTC
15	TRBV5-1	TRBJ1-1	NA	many	CASSLGPGKNTEAFF	TGCGCCAGCAGCTTGGGACCAGGAAAGAACACTGAAGCTTTCTTT
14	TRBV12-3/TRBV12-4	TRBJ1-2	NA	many	CASSPRGLNDGYTF	TGTGCCAGCAGCCCCCGGGGACTCAACGATGGCTACACCTTC
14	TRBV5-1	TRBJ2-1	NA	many	CASTQLSGRNEQFF	TGCGCCAGCACCCAGCTATCCGGTCGCAATGAGCAGTTCTTC
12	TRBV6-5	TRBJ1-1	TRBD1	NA	CASSYSRGLAFF	TGTGCCAGCAGTTACTCCAGGGGGCTGGCTTTCTTT
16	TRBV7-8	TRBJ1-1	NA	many	CASSFRFPGQNTEAFF	TGTGCCAGCAGCTTCAGATTCCCGGGACAGAACACTGAAGCTTTCTTT
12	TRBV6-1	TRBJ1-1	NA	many	CASRRPGTEAFF	TGTGCCAGCAGGCGACCCGGGACTGAAGCTTTCTTT
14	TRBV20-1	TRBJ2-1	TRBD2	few	CSTLPGGPYNEQFF	TGCAGTACGCTACCGGGAGGGCCGTACAATGAGCAGTTCTTC
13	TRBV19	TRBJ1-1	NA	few	CASSNTKNTEAFF	TGTGCCAGTAGTAACACAAAGAACACTGAAGCTTTCTTT
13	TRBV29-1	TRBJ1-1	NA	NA	CSVKTRENNEAFF	TGCAGCGTCAAGACCCGGGAAAATAATGAAGCTTTCTTT
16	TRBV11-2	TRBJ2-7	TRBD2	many	CASSLGPGGYYYEQYF	TGTGCCAGCAGCTTAGGGCCGGGAGGCTACTACTACGAGCAGTACTTC
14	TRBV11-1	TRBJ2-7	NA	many	CASSLRRLPTEQYF	TGTGCCAGCAGCTTAAGGAGGTTACCCACCGAGCAGTACTTC
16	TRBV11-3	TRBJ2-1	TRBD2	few	CASSPTWREAHNEQFF	TGTGCCAGCAGCCCGACGTGGCGGGAGGCCCACAATGAGCAGTTCTTC
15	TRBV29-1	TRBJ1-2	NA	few	CSVEGFRDDFYGYTF	TGCAGCGTTGAAGGGTTCAGGGATGACTTCTATGGCTACACCTTC
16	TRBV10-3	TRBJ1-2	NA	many	CAISDPPAGVNYGYTF	TGTGCCATCAGTGACCCCCCAGCGGGCGTTAACTATGGCTACACCTTC
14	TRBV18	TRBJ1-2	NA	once	CVSSPREAADGYTF	TGTGTCAGCTCACCGCGAGAGGCAGCCGATGGCTACACCTTC
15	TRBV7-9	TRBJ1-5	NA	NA	CASSLTGTAISPQHF	TGTGCCAGCAGCTTGACCGGGACGGCTATCAGCCCCCAGCATTTT
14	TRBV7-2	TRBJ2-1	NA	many	CASSSVSSYNEQFF	TGTGCCAGCAGTTCGGTCAGCTCCTACAATGAGCAGTTCTTC
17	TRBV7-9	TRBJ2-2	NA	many	CASSPPAVAANTGELFF	TGTGCCAGCAGCCCCCCAGCGGTAGCGGCTAACACCGGGGAGCTGTTTTTT
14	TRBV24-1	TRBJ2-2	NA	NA	CATSVSGDAGELFF	TGTGCCACCAGTGTCTCGGGAGACGCCGGGGAGCTGTTTTTT
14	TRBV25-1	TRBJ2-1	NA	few	CASSHLFSYNEQFF	TGTGCCAGCAGTCACCTATTCTCCTACAATGAGCAGTTCTTC
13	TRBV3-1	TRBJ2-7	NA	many	CASSQDYPYEQYF	TGTGCCAGCAGCCAAGATTATCCCTACGAGCAGTACTTC
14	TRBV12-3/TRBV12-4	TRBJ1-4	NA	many	CASSSGATNEKLFF	TGTGCCAGCAGCTCGGGGGCCACTAATGAAAAACTGTTTTTT
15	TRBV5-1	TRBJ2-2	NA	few	CASSWDGTNTGELFF	TGCGCCAGCAGTTGGGACGGAACGAACACCGGGGAGCTGTTTTTT
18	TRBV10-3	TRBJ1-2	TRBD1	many	CAIGRTGTGVWGNYGYTF	TGTGCCATCGGCCGAACCGGGACAGGGGTTTGGGGAAACTATGGCTACACCTTC
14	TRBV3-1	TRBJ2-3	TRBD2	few	CASSPGTSGATQYF	TGTGCCAGCAGCCCAGGGACTAGCGGAGCTACGCAGTATTTT
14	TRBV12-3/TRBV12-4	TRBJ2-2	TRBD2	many	CASSFAGVTGELFF	TGTGCCAGCAGTTTTGCGGGAGTAACCGGGGAGCTGTTTTTT
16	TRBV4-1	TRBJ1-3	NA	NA	CASSYERRVSGNTIYF	TGCGCCAGCAGCTATGAACGGAGGGTTTCTGGAAACACCATATATTTT
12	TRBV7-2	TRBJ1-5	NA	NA	CASSAHNQPQHF	TGTGCCAGCAGCGCCCACAATCAGCCCCAGCATTTT
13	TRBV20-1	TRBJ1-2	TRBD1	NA	CSALGQGGVGYTF	TGCAGTGCTTTGGGACAGGGAGGGGTTGGCTACACCTTC
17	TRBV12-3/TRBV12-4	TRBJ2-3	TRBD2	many	CASSFGLAGFSTDTQYF	TGTGCCAGCAGTTTTGGGTTAGCGGGGTTTAGCACAGATACGCAGTATTTT
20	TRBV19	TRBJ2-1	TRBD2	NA	CASSIGGQASGRFFYNEQFF	TGTGCCAGTAGTATTGGGGGGCAAGCTAGCGGGAGATTTTTCTACAATGAGCAGTTCTTC
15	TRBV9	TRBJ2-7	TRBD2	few	CASSLGLAGADEQYF	TGTGCCAGCAGCCTGGGATTAGCGGGAGCCGACGAGCAGTACTTC
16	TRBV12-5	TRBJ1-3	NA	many	CASGLVLTPPGNTIYF	TGTGCTAGTGGTTTGGTACTGACACCTCCTGGAAACACCATATATTTT
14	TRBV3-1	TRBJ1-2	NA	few	CASSPDRDAYGYTF	TGTGCCAGCAGCCCAGATCGGGACGCATATGGCTACACCTTC